This T cell receptor beta chain was sequenced during a study of regulatory T cells in long-lasting Graves disease. Sequencing libraries for TCR beta were prepared with iRepertoire HTBI primers and Arm-PCR of CDR3 regions. From the multiplex PCR reads, TCRdb called clonotypes with MiXCR, one entry per CDR3 protein. The sample lists under 300,000 distinct CDR3 sequences, about 19% occurring once. Stated time point: newly diagnosed GD, antithyroid drugs for less than 3 months. RNA extracted from PBMCs served as the sequencing template. Criteria from the American Thyroid Association guidelines were applied to diagnose Graves' disease. An approximately 9-milliliter sample of peripheral blood was drawn into EDTA tubes. The table lists this clonotype with many counts. As yet, its antigen is unknown. Trimming took 4 bases from V and 5 from J, leaving 11 bases between them. CDR1 and CDR2 from the germline V gene are DFQATT and SNEGSKA (reference sequence). The CDR3 runs to 13 residues.

Study-wide findings and caveats: Persistent disease was characterized by preferential usage of TRBV28, TRBJ1-2 and TRBJ2-5.

This TCR came from a female donor with Graves disease. The rearrangement joins TRBV20-1 to TRBJ1-4; D possibly corresponds to TRBD1 (6 bases). The sequencing used peripheral blood mononuclear cells (PBMCs), collected at new diagnosis, from a patient treated with antithyroid drugs. The CDR3 DNA follows: TGCAGTGCTACCGGACAGATGAATGAAAAACTGTTTTTT. Translated: CSATGQMNEKLFF.